The clone carrying this T cell receptor beta chain was seen a few times. Its antigen is unknown. Sequencing of TCR beta was carried out in blood CD8+ and CD4+ T cells. Negative isolation yielded CD4+ and CD8+ T cells, and FACS enriched TEMRA cells. This record comes from a study of CD8 T cells in Susac syndrome. RNA amounts of roughly 0.45 to 1 ug underwent reverse transcription with random hexamers. Across 54 Vbeta and 13 Jbeta, immunoSEQ multiplex PCR amplified TCR beta CDR3. TCRdb analysed the immunoSEQ multiplex PCR reads with MiXCR anew, one entry per CDR3 protein. Of 100,000 to 150,000 distinct CDR3 sequences listed, 85% to 95% are singletons. Per germline, CDR1 SGHNT and CDR2 YYREEE (reference sequence). The CDR3 totals 14 residues. Trimming removed 4 bases from V and 2 bases from J; junction bases left unmatched: 4. Study-wide findings and caveats: A relatively small number of individuals underwent TCR sequencing and HLA analysis.

What was sequenced was CD4+ T cells from PBMCs. V usage is TRBV5-4 and J usage is TRBJ2-5, with 8 bases identical to TRBD2. This clonotype originated in a human donor with multiple sclerosis. The CDR3 DNA sequence: TGTGCCAGCAGCACTGGACTAGCTCAAGAGACCCAGTACTTC. It specifies CASSTGLAQETQYF.